The rows below give T cell receptor beta chains drawn from one sample of a study of T cell repertoires in cytomegalovirus infection. Their specific antigens are unknown. MiXCR was run by TCRdb on the reads, yielding one entry per CDR3 protein. Found here are about 700,000 distinct CDR3 sequences, around 32% of them singletons; the top ten hold 15% to 20%. The specimen was cultured PBMCs, collected from culture after CMV antigen stimulation. These receptors originate from a human donor in good health (CMV status not recorded). Some clones in this sample may be carry-over from other donors' samples. CDR3s include the opening cysteine and the closing phenylalanine or tryptophan. Fields, in order: clone size, V gene, D gene, J gene, CDR3 protein, CDR3 DNA. A D gene is named only where the DNA matches it firmly. Only part of the rows carry a size: once, few, many, or a class if the clone is expanded.

few	TRBV27	TRBD1	TRBJ1-1	CASSWSVTGDTEAFF	TGTGCCAGCAGTTGGTCCGTGACAGGGGACACTGAAGCTTTCTTT
NA	TRBV7-9	NA	TRBJ2-3	CASSSPQAQYF	TGTGCCAGCAGCTCGCCCCAGGCGCAGTATTTT
NA	TRBV9	TRBD2	TRBJ2-3	CASSDPMGAGDVDTQYF	TGTGCCAGCAGCGACCCCATGGGAGCGGGAGACGTGGATACGCAGTATTTT
NA	TRBV7-2	NA	TRBJ1-1	CASSLNRDTNTEAFF	TGTGCCAGCAGCCTAAACCGGGACACTAACACTGAAGCTTTCTTT
NA	TRBV6-5	TRBD1	TRBJ1-5	CASSPGQVFWDSNQPQHF	TGTGCCAGCAGCCCGGGACAGGTTTTCTGGGATAGCAATCAGCCCCAGCATTTT
many	TRBV11-2	TRBD1	TRBJ1-1	CASSFGTGGEAFF	TGTGCCAGCAGCTTTGGGACAGGGGGCGAAGCTTTCTTT
NA	TRBV7-2	TRBD1	TRBJ2-4	CASSDRVAKNIQYF	TGTGCCAGCAGCGACAGGGTAGCCAAAAACATTCAGTACTTC
NA	TRBV6-2/TRBV6-3	NA	TRBJ2-7	CASSYLLFPGVPYEQYF	TGTGCCAGCAGTTACCTACTCTTCCCGGGAGTCCCCTACGAGCAGTACTTC
NA	TRBV20-1	NA	TRBJ2-7	CSAQRTGSSYEQYF	TGCAGTGCTCAAAGGACGGGAAGCTCCTACGAGCAGTACTTC
NA	TRBV2	NA	TRBJ2-7	CASILPGTGGEQYF	TGTGCCAGCATTCTCCCGGGGACCGGAGGAGAGCAGTACTTC
few	TRBV20-1	NA	TRBJ1-3	CSARDRRDGNTIYF	TGCAGTGCTAGAGATAGGAGGGATGGAAACACCATATATTTT
NA	TRBV4-2	TRBD1	TRBJ2-3	CASSQNRGYLTDTQYF	TGTGCCAGCAGCCAAAACAGGGGCTACCTCACAGATACGCAGTATTTT
NA	TRBV7-2	NA	TRBJ2-1	CASRKRWGLENEQFF	TGTGCCAGCAGAAAAAGGTGGGGCCTGGAGAATGAGCAGTTCTTC
many	TRBV7-6	TRBD2	TRBJ2-7	CASSRSGGPLYEQYF	TGTGCCAGCAGTCGTAGCGGGGGGCCTCTCTACGAGCAGTACTTC
NA	TRBV6-1	TRBD2	TRBJ2-1	CASSEGLAGASPHNEQFF	TGTGCCAGCAGTGAAGGGCTAGCGGGGGCTTCCCCACACAATGAGCAGTTCTTC
NA	TRBV7-9	NA	TRBJ2-1	CASSSEDYQDYNEQFF	TGTGCCAGCAGCTCAGAGGACTATCAAGACTACAATGAGCAGTTCTTC
NA	TRBV7-9	NA	TRBJ2-7	CASSFGGTHYPEQYF	TGTGCCAGCAGCTTTGGAGGGACCCACTACCCCGAGCAGTACTTC
many	TRBV20-1	TRBD1	TRBJ2-7	CSAGGDRGMFEQYF	TGCAGTGCCGGAGGCGACAGGGGGATGTTCGAGCAGTACTTC
NA	TRBV27	NA	TRBJ2-7	CASSLSLSSYEQYF	TGTGCCAGCAGTTTATCCCTGAGCTCCTACGAGCAGTACTTC
few	TRBV7-2	TRBD1	TRBJ2-7	CASSKGQKYEQYF	TGTGCCAGCAGCAAGGGACAGAAGTACGAGCAGTACTTC
few	TRBV15	NA	TRBJ2-7	CATSVPGILDEQYF	TGTGCCACCAGCGTACCGGGGATTCTCGACGAGCAGTACTTC
few	TRBV28	NA	TRBJ1-1	CASSQGGALAEAFF	TGTGCCAGCAGCCAGGGAGGGGCCCTAGCTGAAGCTTTCTTT
few	TRBV20-1	NA	TRBJ2-5	CSAARGSETQYF	TGCAGTGCGGCCCGGGGGTCGGAGACCCAGTACTTC
NA	TRBV7-9	TRBD2	TRBJ2-3	CASSFSRIAGAYSTDTQYF	TGTGCCAGCAGCTTCTCTAGGATAGCGGGGGCATATAGCACAGATACGCAGTATTTT
few	TRBV20-1	NA	TRBJ2-7	CSARGYYEQYF	TGCAGTGCTAGGGGGTACTACGAGCAGTACTTC
few	TRBV27	NA	TRBJ2-2	CASSLPDPTGELFF	TGTGCCAGCAGTTTGCCTGACCCCACCGGGGAGCTGTTTTTT
NA	TRBV7-2	NA	TRBJ1-5	CASSLGRPEYQPQHF	TGTGCCAGCAGCTTAGGCAGGCCAGAGTATCAGCCCCAGCATTTT
few	TRBV15	NA	TRBJ2-3	CATSRDPTDTQYF	TGTGCCACCAGCAGAGATCCCACAGATACGCAGTATTTT
NA	TRBV6-1	NA	TRBJ2-7	CASSERGSQGLYEQYF	TGTGCCAGCAGTGAAAGGGGATCGCAGGGACTCTACGAGCAGTACTTC
few	TRBV12-3/TRBV12-4	NA	TRBJ1-6	CASSRVVGGHNSPLHF	TGTGCCAGCAGTCGCGTTGTGGGGGGTCATAATTCACCCCTCCACTTT
NA	TRBV6-2/TRBV6-3	NA	TRBJ1-1	CASKKIMNTEAFF	TGTGCCAGCAAGAAGATAATGAACACTGAAGCTTTCTTT
NA	TRBV5-4	TRBD1	TRBJ2-1	CASSSGQIPLNEQFF	TGTGCCAGCAGCTCGGGACAGATCCCACTTAATGAGCAGTTCTTC
NA	TRBV6-5	NA	TRBJ2-7	CASSSTLSSYEQYF	TGTGCCAGCAGTTCGACTCTTAGCTCCTACGAGCAGTACTTC
few	TRBV6-1	NA	TRBJ2-3	CASSGTTPLLNTDTQYF	TGTGCCAGCAGTGGAACGACGCCTCTCCTGAACACAGATACGCAGTATTTT
NA	TRBV4-1	TRBD2	TRBJ2-1	CASSQSPPGLAVNEQFF	TGCGCCAGCAGCCAGTCGCCCCCGGGACTAGCAGTCAATGAGCAGTTCTTC
NA	TRBV20-1	TRBD2	TRBJ2-1	CSARDKVAGHNEQFF	TGCAGTGCTAGAGATAAGGTAGCGGGACACAATGAGCAGTTCTTC
few	TRBV6-5	NA	TRBJ2-7	CASSYPLWEQYF	TGTGCCAGCAGTTACCCGCTATGGGAGCAGTACTTC
NA	TRBV12-3/TRBV12-4	NA	TRBJ1-5	CASSLRGYNQPQHF	TGTGCCAGCAGTTTAAGAGGATACAATCAGCCCCAGCATTTT
NA	TRBV11-3	NA	TRBJ2-3	CASSQGLTGTDTQYF	TGTGCCAGCAGCCAGGGATTGACAGGCACAGATACGCAGTATTTT
NA	TRBV20-1	NA	TRBJ2-7	CSAEAGPEQYF	TGCAGTGCCGAGGCAGGTCCCGAGCAGTACTTC
NA	TRBV4-3	TRBD2	TRBJ2-1	CASSQERRGEQFF	TGCGCCAGCAGCCAAGAAAGGCGGGGGGAGCAGTTCTTC
few	TRBV28	NA	TRBJ2-7	CASSLETFSEQYF	TGTGCCAGCAGTTTGGAGACATTCTCTGAGCAGTACTTC
NA	TRBV11-2	NA	TRBJ2-1	CASTQWGSSYNEQFF	TGTGCCAGCACCCAATGGGGGAGCTCCTACAATGAGCAGTTCTTC
few	TRBV4-1	NA	TRBJ2-7	CASSRGAGDYEQYF	TGCGCCAGCAGCCGGGGGGCTGGGGACTACGAGCAGTACTTC
NA	TRBV7-9	TRBD1	TRBJ2-2	CASSLGDRHTGELFF	TGTGCCAGCAGCTTGGGGGACAGACACACCGGGGAGCTGTTTTTT
NA	TRBV3-1	TRBD1	TRBJ1-1	CATTTGGEAFF	TGTGCCACGACTACAGGGGGCGAAGCTTTCTTT
few	TRBV19	NA	TRBJ2-7	CASSIAGAYEQYF	TGTGCCAGTAGTATAGCGGGGGCCTACGAGCAGTACTTC
many	TRBV6-1	TRBD1	TRBJ1-4	CASSTDRGSEKLFF	TGTGCCAGCAGTACCGACAGGGGGAGTGAAAAACTGTTTTTT
many	TRBV7-2	TRBD2	TRBJ2-2	CASRVSGGAGELFF	TGTGCCAGCAGGGTTAGCGGGGGGGCCGGGGAGCTGTTTTTT
few	TRBV27	TRBD1	TRBJ2-7	CASSLVRTGGGDEQYF	TGTGCCAGCAGTTTGGTTAGGACAGGGGGAGGGGACGAGCAGTACTTC
NA	TRBV19	NA	TRBJ2-7	CASSISEPGVHEQYF	TGTGCCAGTAGTATCTCCGAGCCGGGGGTCCACGAGCAGTACTTC
few	TRBV4-2	NA	TRBJ2-6	CASSHSPVTAFSGANVLTF	TGTGCCAGCAGCCACTCCCCCGTGACAGCATTCTCTGGGGCCAACGTCCTGACTTTC
few	TRBV12-3/TRBV12-4	NA	TRBJ2-1	CASSLPGGKNEQFF	TGTGCCAGCAGTCTACCAGGAGGGAAAAATGAGCAGTTCTTC
few	TRBV19	NA	TRBJ2-5	CASSIGRTQETQYF	TGTGCCAGTAGTATTGGACGGACCCAAGAGACCCAGTACTTC
few	TRBV28	NA	TRBJ2-5	CASSTDSQETQYF	TGTGCCAGCAGTACAGATTCTCAAGAGACCCAGTACTTC
NA	TRBV6-6	NA	TRBJ1-5	CASSYMQGTIQPQHF	TGTGCCAGCAGTTATATGCAGGGAACGATTCAGCCCCAGCATTTT
NA	TRBV6-6	NA	TRBJ1-6	CASTNEETFGSPLHF	TGTGCCAGCACCAACGAGGAGACATTCGGATCACCCCTCCACTTT